A selection of T cell receptor beta chains follows, all from one sample in a study of neurological immune-mediated disorders. TCRdb analysed the 5' RACE reads with MiXCR anew, one entry per CDR3 protein. The table lists tens of thousands of distinct CDR3 sequences, 3% to 5% of them singletons. The sequenced sample consisted of PBMCs. Receptor source: a man aged 30 to 45 with multiple sclerosis. Both conserved end residues are part of each CDR3. A D gene is named only where the DNA matches it firmly. Rows may omit the clone size; those that give it use once, few, many or a size class.

j_call,v_call,d_call,clone_size,cdr3_nt,cdr3_aa
TRBJ2-7,TRBV2,NA,many,TGTGCCAGCAGTGATGGAGGAGAGCAGTACTTC,CASSDGGEQYF
TRBJ2-4,TRBV4-3,TRBD1,many,TGCGCCAGCAGCCACACAGGGGCCGGGAACATTCAGTACTTC,CASSHTGAGNIQYF
TRBJ2-7,TRBV10-3,TRBD2,many,TGTGCCATCAGTGAGTCGACTAGCTGGGGGCAGTACTTC,CAISESTSWGQYF
TRBJ1-4,TRBV5-1,NA,NA,TGCGCCAGCAGCTCACGGTCGGGTAATGAAAAACTGTTTTTT,CASSSRSGNEKLFF
TRBJ2-3,TRBV20-1,NA,many,TGCAGCCCCTTCACCCCGGGGGCCACAGATACGCAGTATTTT,CSPFTPGATDTQYF
TRBJ1-5,TRBV20-1,NA,many,TGCAGTGCTAGAGGAGGGCAATCCAATCAGCCCCAGCATTTT,CSARGGQSNQPQHF
TRBJ2-1,TRBV9,TRBD2,many,TGTGCCAGCAGCGTAGACGGGAGGGGGGGCCGCAATGAGCAGTTCTTC,CASSVDGRGGRNEQFF
TRBJ1-4,TRBV20-1,NA,NA,TGCAGTGCTAGGTGGGAGGCCTTTTATGAAAAACTGTTTTTT,CSARWEAFYEKLFF
TRBJ1-2,TRBV5-1,TRBD1,many,TGCGCCAGCAGCGTTACAGGGGGCGACGATGGCTACACCTTC,CASSVTGGDDGYTF
TRBJ2-5,TRBV2,NA,many,TGTGCCAGCAGTCCTCCGAATGACGAGACCCAGTACTTC,CASSPPNDETQYF
TRBJ2-3,TRBV6-5,NA,many,TGTGCCAGCAGTTACTCGCGCGGGGCTACAGATACGCAGTATTTT,CASSYSRGATDTQYF
TRBJ1-1,TRBV2,TRBD1,many,TGTGCCAGCAGGAGGGACAGGGGGCCGGGGAACACTGAAGCTTTCTTT,CASRRDRGPGNTEAFF
TRBJ2-5,TRBV20-1,NA,many,TGCAGCCCTTGGGGGGCAAACTTCCAAGAGACCCAGTACTTC,CSPWGANFQETQYF
TRBJ1-3,TRBV4-3,NA,many,TGCGCCAGCAGCCAACACGGACGGGGACCAGAGAGCTCTGGAAACACCATATATTTT,CASSQHGRGPESSGNTIYF
TRBJ2-2,TRBV5-1,TRBD1,many,TGCGCCAGCAGCTTGTTTGGGCCAGGGGGCACCGGGGAGCTGTTTTTT,CASSLFGPGGTGELFF
TRBJ2-6,TRBV5-1,TRBD1,many,TGCGCCAGCAGCGTCGGGACAGTTGGGGCCAACGTCCTGACTTTC,CASSVGTVGANVLTF
TRBJ2-5,TRBV15,NA,many,TGTGCCACCAGCAGAGATCTCCCAGGGTGGGAGACCCAGTACTTC,CATSRDLPGWETQYF
TRBJ2-3,TRBV20-1,TRBD2,many,TGCAGTGCAAGCGGGGCAGATACGCAGTATTTT,CSASGADTQYF
TRBJ1-2,TRBV7-8,TRBD1,many,TGTGCCAGCACTTCTAGGACCCCTGACAGGGAGCACGGCTACACCTTC,CASTSRTPDREHGYTF
TRBJ1-5,TRBV2,NA,NA,TGTGCCAGCAGTCGGGACATCCTTCCCCAGCATTTT,CASSRDILPQHF
TRBJ2-3,TRBV20-1,TRBD2,many,TGCAGTGCCCCATTAACTAGCGGGGGTGACTGGAGACTACCAGATACGCAGTATTTT,CSAPLTSGGDWRLPDTQYF
TRBJ2-6,TRBV20-1,NA,many,TGCAGTGCTAGGGGGACCGTTACCTCTGGGGCCAACGTCCTGACTTTC,CSARGTVTSGANVLTF
TRBJ2-7,TRBV5-1,NA,few,TGCGCCAGCAGCGTCGAGGGCCTCTCCTCCTACGAGCAGTACTTC,CASSVEGLSSYEQYF
TRBJ2-5,TRBV5-1,NA,many,TGCGCCAGCAGTCAGGGACATTTAAGATTGAAAGTTCGAGAGACCCAGTACTTC,CASSQGHLRLKVRETQYF
TRBJ1-2,TRBV5-1,TRBD1,many,TGCGCCAGCAGCCCAGATCAACAGGGGGACTATGGCTACACCTTC,CASSPDQQGDYGYTF
TRBJ2-5,TRBV20-1,TRBD2,many,TGCAGTGTCCGGTCAGCGGGGAGGGAGACCCAGTACTTC,CSVRSAGRETQYF
TRBJ1-5,TRBV9,NA,many,TGTGCCAGCAGCCCCGGGGGTTTTAATCAGCCCCAGCATTTT,CASSPGGFNQPQHF
TRBJ1-1,TRBV7-2,TRBD1,many,TGTGCCAGCAGCCCCCGAGGGGGCGGGAACACTGAAGCTTTCTTT,CASSPRGGGNTEAFF
TRBJ1-5,TRBV6-2/TRBV6-3,NA,NA,TGTGCCAGCAGTAGCACTTATAGCAATCAGCCCCAGAATTTT,CASSSTYSNQPQNF
TRBJ1-5,TRBV20-1,TRBD1,many,TGCAGTGCAACGACAGGGGGCAATCAGCCCCAGCATTTT,CSATTGGNQPQHF
TRBJ1-2,TRBV20-1,NA,many,TGCAGTGCTGAAAATGGCTACACCTTC,CSAENGYTF
TRBJ2-7,TRBV5-1,TRBD2,many,TGCGCCAGCAGAAGTGGACTAGCGACACCTTTGAATCTCTACGAGCAGTACTTC,CASRSGLATPLNLYEQYF
TRBJ1-2,TRBV29-1,NA,many,TGCAGCGTGGAGGACGCTGAGAAGGTTAACTATGGCTACACCTTC,CSVEDAEKVNYGYTF
TRBJ2-7,TRBV6-2/TRBV6-3,NA,many,TGTGCCAGCAGATCACTGCACGAGCAGTACTTC,CASRSLHEQYF
TRBJ1-4,TRBV4-1,NA,many,TGCGCCAGCAGCCATTCGACAGGAGACTATGAAAAACTGTTTTTT,CASSHSTGDYEKLFF
TRBJ2-3,TRBV6-2/TRBV6-3,TRBD2,many,TGTGCCAGCAGAGAAGCGGGGAATACGCAGTATTTT,CASREAGNTQYF
TRBJ2-7,TRBV7-8,NA,many,TGTGCCAGCAGCTTGGCAAGCTCCTACGAGCAGTACTTC,CASSLASSYEQYF
TRBJ2-1,TRBV12-3/TRBV12-4,NA,many,TGTGCCAGCAGTGCCGCCCGGTTTGGTGAGCAGTTCTTC,CASSAARFGEQFF
TRBJ2-1,TRBV15,NA,many,TGTGCCACCAGCAGAGTTGGAACTAGCCTGGTGGATGAGCAGTTCTTC,CATSRVGTSLVDEQFF
TRBJ2-3,TRBV20-1,TRBD1,many,TGCAGTGCAAAACGACAGGGGTGGGATACGCAGTATTTT,CSAKRQGWDTQYF
TRBJ2-1,TRBV20-1,TRBD2,many,TGCAGTGCTAACGGGGGGGACTCCTACAATGAGCAGTTCTTC,CSANGGDSYNEQFF
TRBJ2-2,TRBV3-1,NA,NA,TGTGCCAGCAGCCAAGATTCTAGATGGCTCCATTACAGTTACACCGGGGAGCTGTTTTTT,CASSQDSRWLHYSYTGELFF
TRBJ2-2,TRBV20-1,TRBD1,many,TGCAGTGCTTTCCTTTTCACCGGGACAGGGATTCGTCCCGGGGAGCTGTTTTTT,CSAFLFTGTGIRPGELFF
TRBJ2-3,TRBV5-8,NA,many,TGTGCCAGCAGATATGCAGATACGCAGTATTTT,CASRYADTQYF
TRBJ2-5,TRBV6-6,NA,medium-sized,TGTGCCAGCAGTCGGGGGCATGAGACCCAGTACTTC,CASSRGHETQYF
TRBJ1-2,TRBV9,TRBD1,many,TGTGCCAGCGGCCCTCTACAGGGGAACTATGGCTACACCTTC,CASGPLQGNYGYTF